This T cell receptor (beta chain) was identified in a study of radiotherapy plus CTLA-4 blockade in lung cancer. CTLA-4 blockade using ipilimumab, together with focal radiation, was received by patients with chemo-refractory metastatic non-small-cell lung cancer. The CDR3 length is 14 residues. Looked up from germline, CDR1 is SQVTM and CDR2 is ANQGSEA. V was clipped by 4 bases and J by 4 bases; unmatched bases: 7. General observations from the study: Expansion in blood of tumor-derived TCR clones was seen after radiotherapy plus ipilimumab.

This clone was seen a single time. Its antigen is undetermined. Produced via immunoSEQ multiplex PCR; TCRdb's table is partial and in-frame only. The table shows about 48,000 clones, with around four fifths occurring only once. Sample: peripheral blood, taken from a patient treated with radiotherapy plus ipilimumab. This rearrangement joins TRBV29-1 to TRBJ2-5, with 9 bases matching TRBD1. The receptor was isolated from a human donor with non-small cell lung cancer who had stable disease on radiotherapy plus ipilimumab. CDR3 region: CSVVPGQGAETQYF. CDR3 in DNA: TGCAGCGTTGTCCCGGGACAGGGTGCAGAGACCCAGTACTTC.